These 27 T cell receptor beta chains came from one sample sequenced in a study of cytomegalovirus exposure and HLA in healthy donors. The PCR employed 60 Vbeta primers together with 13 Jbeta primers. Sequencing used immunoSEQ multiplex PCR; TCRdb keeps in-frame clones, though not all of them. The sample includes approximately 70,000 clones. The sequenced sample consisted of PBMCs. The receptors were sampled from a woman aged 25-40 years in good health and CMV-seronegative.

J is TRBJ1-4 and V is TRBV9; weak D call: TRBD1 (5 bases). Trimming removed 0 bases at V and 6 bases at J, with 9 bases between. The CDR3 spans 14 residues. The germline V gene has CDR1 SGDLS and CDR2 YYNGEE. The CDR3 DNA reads TGTGCCAGCAGCGTAGGGGGCGCGGATGAAAAACTGTTTTTT. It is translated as CASSVGGADEKLFF.

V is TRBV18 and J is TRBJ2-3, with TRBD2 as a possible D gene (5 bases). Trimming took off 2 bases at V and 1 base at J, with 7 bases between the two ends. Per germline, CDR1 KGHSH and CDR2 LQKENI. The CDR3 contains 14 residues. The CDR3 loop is CASSPGRGTDTQYF. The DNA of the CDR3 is TGTGCCAGCTCACCAGGGAGAGGCACAGATACGCAGTATTTT.

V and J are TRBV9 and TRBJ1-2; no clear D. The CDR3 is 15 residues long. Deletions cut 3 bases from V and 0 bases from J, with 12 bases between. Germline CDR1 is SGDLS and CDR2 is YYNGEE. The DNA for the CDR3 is TGTGCCAGCAGCGGCCTGCGAAGCCCTAACTATGGCTACACCTTC. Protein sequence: CASSGLRSPNYGYTF.

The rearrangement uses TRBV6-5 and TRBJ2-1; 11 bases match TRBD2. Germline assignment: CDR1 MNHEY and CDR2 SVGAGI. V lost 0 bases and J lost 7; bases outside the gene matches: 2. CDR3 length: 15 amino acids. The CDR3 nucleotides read TGTGCCAGCAGTTACTCGGCTAGCGGGAGGAATGAGCAGTTCTTC. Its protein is CASSYSASGRNEQFF.

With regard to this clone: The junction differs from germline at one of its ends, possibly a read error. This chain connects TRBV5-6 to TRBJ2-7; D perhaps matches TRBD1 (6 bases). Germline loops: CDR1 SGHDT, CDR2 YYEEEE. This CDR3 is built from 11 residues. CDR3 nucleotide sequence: TGTGCCAGCAGCTCCTACAGGGAGAGACTCTTC. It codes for CASSSYRERLF. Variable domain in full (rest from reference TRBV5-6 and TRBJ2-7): DAGVTQSPTHLIKTRGQQVTLRCSPKSGHDTVSWYQQALGQGPQFIFQYYEEEERQRGNFPDRFSGHQFPNYSSELNVNALLLGDSALYLCASSSYRERLFGPGTRLTVT.

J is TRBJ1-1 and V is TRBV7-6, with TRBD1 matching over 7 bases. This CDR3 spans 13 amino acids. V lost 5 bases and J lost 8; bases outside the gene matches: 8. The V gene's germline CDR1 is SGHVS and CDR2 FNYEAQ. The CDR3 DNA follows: TGTGCCAGCAGCGCACGACAGGGAGTCGAAGCTTTCTTT. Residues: CASSARQGVEAFF.

As DNA, the CDR3 is TGCGCCAGCAGCCAAGCGGTTACAGGGGGTGTTTATGGCTACACCTTC. It yields the protein CASSQAVTGGVYGYTF. This sequence joins TRBV4-3 and TRBJ1-2; TRBD1 matches 8 bases. The CDR3 sequence is 16 residues long. Germline V gene sequence: CDR1 LGHNA, CDR2 YSLEER. With 1 base clipped from V and 5 bases from J, the junction kept 9 bases outside the gene matches.

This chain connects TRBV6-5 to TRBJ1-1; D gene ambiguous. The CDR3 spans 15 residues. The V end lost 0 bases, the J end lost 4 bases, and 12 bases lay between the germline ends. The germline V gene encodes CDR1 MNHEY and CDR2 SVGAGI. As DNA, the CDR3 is TGTGCCAGCAGTTACTCCGGGGTCCTCGCCACTGAAGCTTTCTTT. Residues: CASSYSGVLATEAFF.

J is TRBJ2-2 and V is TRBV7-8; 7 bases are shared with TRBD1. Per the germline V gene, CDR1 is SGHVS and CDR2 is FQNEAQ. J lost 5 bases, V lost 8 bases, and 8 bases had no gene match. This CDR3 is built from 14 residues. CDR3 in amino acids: CASGRQGFTGELFF. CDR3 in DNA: TGTGCCAGCGGTCGACAGGGATTTACCGGGGAGCTGTTTTTT.

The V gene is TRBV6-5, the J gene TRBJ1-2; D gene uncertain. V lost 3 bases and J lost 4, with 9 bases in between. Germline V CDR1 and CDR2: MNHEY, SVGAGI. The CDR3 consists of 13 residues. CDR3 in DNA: TGTGCCAGCAGTTATTCTGGGAGCTATGGCTACACCTTC. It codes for CASSYSGSYGYTF.

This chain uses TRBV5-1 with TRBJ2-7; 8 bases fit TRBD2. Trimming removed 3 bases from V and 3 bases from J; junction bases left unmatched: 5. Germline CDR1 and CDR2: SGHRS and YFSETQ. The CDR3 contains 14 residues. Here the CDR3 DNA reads TGCGCCAGCAGCTACCTGACTAGCGACTACGAGCAGTACTTC. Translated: CASSYLTSDYEQYF.

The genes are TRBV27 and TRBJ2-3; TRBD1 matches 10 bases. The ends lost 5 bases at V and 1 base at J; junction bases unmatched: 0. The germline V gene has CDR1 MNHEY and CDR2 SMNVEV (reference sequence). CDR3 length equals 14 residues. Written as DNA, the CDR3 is TGTGCCAGCAGTGACAGGGGGCGCACAGATACGCAGTATTTT. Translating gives CASSDRGRTDTQYF.

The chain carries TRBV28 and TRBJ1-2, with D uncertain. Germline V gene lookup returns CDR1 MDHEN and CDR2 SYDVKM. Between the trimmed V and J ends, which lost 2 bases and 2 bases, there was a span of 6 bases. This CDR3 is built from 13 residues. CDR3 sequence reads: CASSLEQNYGYTF. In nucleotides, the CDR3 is TGTGCCAGCAGTTTAGAACAGAACTATGGCTACACCTTC.

CDR3 sequence reads: CASSSTGTEQYF. CDR3 nucleotides: TGTGCCAGCAGTTCCACAGGGACCGAGCAGTACTTC. This chain joins TRBV27 and TRBJ2-7; possible D gene TRBD1, 6 bases. V lost 4 bases and J 6 bases, leaving 10 bases between the germline ends. The germline gives CDR1 MNHEY, CDR2 SMNVEV (reference sequence). This CDR3 is 12 amino acids long.

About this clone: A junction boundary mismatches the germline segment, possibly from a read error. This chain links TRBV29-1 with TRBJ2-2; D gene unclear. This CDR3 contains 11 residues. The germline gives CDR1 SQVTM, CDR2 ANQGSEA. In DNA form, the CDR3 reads TGCAGCGTTCAAGACGCCGGGGAGCTGTTTTTT. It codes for CSVQDAGELFF.

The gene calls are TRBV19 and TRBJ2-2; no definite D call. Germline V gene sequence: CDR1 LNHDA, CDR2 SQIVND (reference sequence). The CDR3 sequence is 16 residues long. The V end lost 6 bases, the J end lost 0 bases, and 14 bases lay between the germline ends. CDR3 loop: CASRTVYPTNTGELFF. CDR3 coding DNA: TGTGCCAGTAGAACAGTGTACCCCACGAACACCGGGGAGCTGTTTTTT.

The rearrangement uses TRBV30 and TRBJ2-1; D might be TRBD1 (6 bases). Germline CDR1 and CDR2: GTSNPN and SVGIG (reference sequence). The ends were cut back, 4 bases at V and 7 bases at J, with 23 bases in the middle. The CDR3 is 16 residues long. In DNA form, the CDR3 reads TGTGCCTGGAAATACAGGGTCAACCGAATTCGGAATGAGCAGTTCTTC. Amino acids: CAWKYRVNRIRNEQFF.

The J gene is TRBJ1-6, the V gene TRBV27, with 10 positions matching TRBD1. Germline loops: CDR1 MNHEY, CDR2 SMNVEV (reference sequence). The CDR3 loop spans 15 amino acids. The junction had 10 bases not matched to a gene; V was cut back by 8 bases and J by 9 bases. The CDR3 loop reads CASGTFGQGGSPLHF. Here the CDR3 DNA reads TGTGCCAGCGGTACCTTTGGACAGGGGGGTTCACCCCTCCACTTT.

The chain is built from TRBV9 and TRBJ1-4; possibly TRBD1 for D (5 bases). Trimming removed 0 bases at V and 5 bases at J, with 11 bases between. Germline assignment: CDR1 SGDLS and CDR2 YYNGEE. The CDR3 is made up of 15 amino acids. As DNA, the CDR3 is TGTGCCAGCAGCGTAGCTGGGGCGCCGAATGAAAAACTGTTTTTT. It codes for CASSVAGAPNEKLFF.

CDR3 bases: TGTGCCAGCAAAGGTAGGACAGGGAGTAGCTGGATACACACTGAAGCTTTCTTT. It is translated as CASKGRTGSSWIHTEAFF. The chain couples TRBV7-9 to TRBJ1-1, with 8 positions matching TRBD1. Germline CDR1 reads SEHNR; CDR2 reads FQNEAQ (reference sequence). V was clipped by 7 bases and J by 3 bases; unmatched bases: 19. This CDR3 spans 18 amino acids. The full variable domain, its missing parts supplied by reference TRBV7-9 and TRBJ1-1, is DTGVSQNPRHKITKRGQNVTFRCDPISEHNRLYWYRQTLGQGPEFLTYFQNEAQLEKSRLLSDRFSAERPKGSFSTLEIQRTEQGDSAMYLCASKGRTGSSWIHTEAFFGQGTRLTVV.

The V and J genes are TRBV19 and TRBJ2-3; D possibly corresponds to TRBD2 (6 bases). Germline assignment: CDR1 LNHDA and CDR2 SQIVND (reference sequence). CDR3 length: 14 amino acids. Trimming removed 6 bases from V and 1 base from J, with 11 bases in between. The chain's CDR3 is CASRRDSGTDTQYF. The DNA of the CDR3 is TGTGCCAGTAGACGGGACTCAGGCACAGATACGCAGTATTTT.

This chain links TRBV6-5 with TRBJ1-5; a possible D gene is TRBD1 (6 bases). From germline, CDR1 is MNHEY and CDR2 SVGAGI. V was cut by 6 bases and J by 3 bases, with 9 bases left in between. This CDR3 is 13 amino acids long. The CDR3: CASRGGFNQPQHF. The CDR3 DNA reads TGTGCCAGCAGAGGGGGTTTCAATCAGCCCCAGCATTTT.

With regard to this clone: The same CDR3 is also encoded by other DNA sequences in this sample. The CDR3 reads CASRPRQGGNSPLHF. CDR3 sequence (DNA): TGTGCCAGCAGACCACGACAGGGCGGGAATTCACCCCTCCACTTT. V gene TRBV6-5 combines with J gene TRBJ1-6, with 7 bases matching TRBD1. V dropped 6 bases and J dropped 7; count of bases not matched to a gene: 9. The CDR3 spans 15 residues. Germline V gene sequence: CDR1 MNHEY, CDR2 SVGAGI.

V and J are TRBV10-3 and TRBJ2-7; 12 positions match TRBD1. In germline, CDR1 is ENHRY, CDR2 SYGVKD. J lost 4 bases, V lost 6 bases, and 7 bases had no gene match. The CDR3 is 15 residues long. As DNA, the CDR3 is TGTGCCATCAGGGCTGGGACAGGGGGCGGTTACGAGCAGTACTTC. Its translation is CAIRAGTGGGYEQYF.

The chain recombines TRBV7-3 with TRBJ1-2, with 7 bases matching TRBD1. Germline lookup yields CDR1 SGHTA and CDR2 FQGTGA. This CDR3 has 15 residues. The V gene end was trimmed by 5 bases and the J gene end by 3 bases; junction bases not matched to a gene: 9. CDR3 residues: CASSPGAGGDYGYTF. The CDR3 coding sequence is TGTGCCAGCAGCCCGGGGGCAGGGGGAGACTATGGCTACACCTTC.

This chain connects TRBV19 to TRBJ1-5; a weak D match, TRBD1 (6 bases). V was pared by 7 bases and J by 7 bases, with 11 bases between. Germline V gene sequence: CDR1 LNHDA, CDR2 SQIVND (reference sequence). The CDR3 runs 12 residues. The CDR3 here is CASTGGAQPQHF. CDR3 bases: TGTGCCAGTACCGGGGGGGCCCAGCCCCAGCATTTT.

CDR3: CASSLEQGGGKLFF. DNA for the CDR3: TGTGCCAGCAGCTTAGAACAGGGAGGGGGAAAACTGTTTTTT. The chain links TRBV7-9 to TRBJ1-4; D perhaps matches TRBD1 (6 bases). The V end was cut by 1 base, the J end by 10 bases, with 13 bases between. CDR3 length: 14 amino acids. Germline-derived CDR1 and CDR2 are SEHNR and FQNEAQ (reference sequence).